The next 9 T cell receptor beta chains were all read from a single sample in a study of beta chain features in type 1 diabetes. Overall study findings and caveats: Shortening that was moderate but significant affected the TCRB CDR3s of Type 1 diabetes patients in all four CD4+ subsets.

These receptors are not linked to any known antigen. The study reverse transcribed the entire isolated RNA, so it sequenced expressed TCRB transcripts. Sequenced by immunoSEQ multiplex PCR; TCRdb stores in-frame clones only, minus some. The sample has 150,000 to 200,000 clones, 7% to 9.5% seen once. The sequenced sample consisted of central memory CD4+ T cells from blood. These receptors were collected from a woman in her 30s with type 1 diabetes.

This clone appeared a few times. The genes are TRBV7-8 and TRBJ2-7; TRBD2 matches at 14 bases. The CDR3 totals 16 residues. Germline lookup yields CDR1 SGHVS and CDR2 FQNEAQ. V shed 7 bases and J 6 bases; nucleotides not matched to a gene: 11. CDR3 coding DNA: TGTGCCAGCACCGCTTACCGACTAGCGGGAGGGCGCGAGCAGTACTTC. Protein product: CASTAYRLAGGREQYF. The whole variable domain, filled in from reference TRBV7-8 and TRBJ2-7, reads GAGVSQSPRYKVAKRGQDVALRCDPISGHVSLFWYQQALGQGPEFLTYFQNEAQLDKSGLPSDRFFAERPEGSVSTLKIQRTQQEDSAVYLCASTAYRLAGGREQYFGPGTRLTVT.

The V gene is TRBV7-9, the J gene TRBJ2-3; D might be TRBD2 (6 bases). Germline CDR1 and CDR2: SEHNR and FQNEAQ (reference sequence). With 7 bases removed from V and 2 bases from J, the gap between germline ends came to 7 bases. This CDR3 has 12 amino acids. In DNA, the CDR3 is TGTGCCAGCACGGGGGACACAGATACGCAGTATTTT. Its protein product is CASTGDTDTQYF. Filled out from reference TRBV7-9 and TRBJ2-3, the complete variable domain reads DTGVSQNPRHKITKRGQNVTFRCDPISEHNRLYWYRQTLGQGPEFLTYFQNEAQLEKSRLLSDRFSAERPKGSFSTLEIQRTEQGDSAMYLCASTGDTDTQYFGPGTRLTVL.

V is TRBV19 and J is TRBJ2-1; 8 bases are shared with TRBD1. The CDR3 length is 15 residues. With 1 base clipped from V and 3 bases from J, the junction kept 2 bases outside the gene matches. Germline CDR1 is LNHDA and CDR2 is SQIVND (reference sequence). The CDR3 spells CASSIGTGFYNEQFF. In DNA form, the CDR3 reads TGTGCCAGTAGTATAGGGACAGGGTTCTACAATGAGCAGTTCTTC.

This clone came up a few times. The chain combines TRBV28 with TRBJ1-2, with 7 bases matching TRBD1. Per the germline V gene, CDR1 is MDHEN and CDR2 is SYDVKM. CDR3 length equals 13 residues. Trimming took 4 bases from V and 2 from J; bases not matched to a gene: 1. CDR3 sequence reads: CASSWTGNYGYTF. The DNA of the CDR3 is TGTGCCAGCAGTTGGACAGGAAACTATGGCTACACCTTC.

J is TRBJ2-1 and V is TRBV18; the match to TRBD1 covers 7 bases. The CDR3 contains 16 residues. Germline loops: CDR1 KGHSH, CDR2 LQKENI. V lost 3 bases and J lost 8; bases outside the gene matches: 13. CDR3 in DNA: TGTGCCAGCTCACCCTTCGAGGGACAGCTCATGGATGAGCAGTTCTTC. This codes for CASSPFEGQLMDEQFF.

The V and J genes are TRBV7-2 and TRBJ2-7; 9 bases are shared with TRBD2. Germline CDR1 is SGHTA and CDR2 is FQGNSA. This CDR3 region has 16 residues. With V trimmed by 1 base and J by 3 bases, 7 bases remained unmatched. DNA for the CDR3: TGTGCCAGCAGCTTAGATGCGACTAGCGGCCACTACGAGCAGTACTTC. Translated: CASSLDATSGHYEQYF.

This clone came up a few times. This chain links TRBV29-1 with TRBJ2-7, with a tentative D call TRBD2 (7 bases). The V gene's germline CDR1 is SQVTM and CDR2 ANQGSEA. The CDR3 sequence is 12 residues long. Trimming pared 4 bases from V and 3 bases from J, leaving 10 bases between. This chain's CDR3 is CSVVRGGYEQYF. The CDR3 DNA reads TGCAGCGTTGTTAGGGGGGGCTACGAGCAGTACTTC.

In this sample, this clone turned up a few times. The chain employs TRBV27 and TRBJ2-5, with a tentative D call TRBD2 (6 bases). CDR3 length equals 14 residues. Trimming took 6 bases from V and 0 from J, leaving 11 bases between them. CDR1 is MNHEY, CDR2 SMNVEV, per germline (reference sequence). CDR3 in DNA: TGTGCCAGCAGCCGCCGGGGGAACCAAGAGACCCAGTACTTC. As protein: CASSRRGNQETQYF.

This clone was found a few times. The V call is TRBV21-1, the J call TRBJ2-4; TRBD2, the D gene given by the table, was not confirmed from the DNA. TRBV21-1 constitutes a pseudogene. The CDR3 has 14 residues. The CDR3, as DNA: TGTGCCAGCAGCAAGGGGAGCCACGAAAACATTCAGTACTTC. Protein sequence: CASSKGSHENIQYF.